Below, one TCR beta chain is given with its context. Repertoires were generated with immunoSEQ multiplex PCR, while TCRdb's copy carries only in-frame clones and drops some. In the table there are more than 150,000 clones, about 80% of which are singletons. This CDR3 comprises 15 residues. Germline V gene lookup returns CDR1 MNHEY and CDR2 SMNVEV (reference sequence). The V gene lost 3 bases and the J gene lost 10 bases, with 16 bases spanning the gap. Cohort assignment relied on participant-reported clinical history. No more than 2 weeks before study entry, exposed participants had met a case of COVID-19. These data originate in a study of blood T cell repertoires in COVID-19. Looking at the study overall: From the United States, Italy and Spain came samples of acute and convalescent COVID-19. From T cells, B-cell-depleted T cells, or PBMCs came the material, which was cDNA or gDNA.

Sequenced: PBMCs or T cells enriched from blood (not recorded which). This TCR was recovered from a man aged 55 to 70 who had been exposed to COVID-19. J is TRBJ1-6 and V is TRBV27; possible D gene TRBD1, 5 bases. DNA of the CDR3: TGTGCCAGCAGTTTCGGGGGTGGTGGGGAGTCACCCCTCCACTTT. Translating gives CASSFGGGGESPLHF.